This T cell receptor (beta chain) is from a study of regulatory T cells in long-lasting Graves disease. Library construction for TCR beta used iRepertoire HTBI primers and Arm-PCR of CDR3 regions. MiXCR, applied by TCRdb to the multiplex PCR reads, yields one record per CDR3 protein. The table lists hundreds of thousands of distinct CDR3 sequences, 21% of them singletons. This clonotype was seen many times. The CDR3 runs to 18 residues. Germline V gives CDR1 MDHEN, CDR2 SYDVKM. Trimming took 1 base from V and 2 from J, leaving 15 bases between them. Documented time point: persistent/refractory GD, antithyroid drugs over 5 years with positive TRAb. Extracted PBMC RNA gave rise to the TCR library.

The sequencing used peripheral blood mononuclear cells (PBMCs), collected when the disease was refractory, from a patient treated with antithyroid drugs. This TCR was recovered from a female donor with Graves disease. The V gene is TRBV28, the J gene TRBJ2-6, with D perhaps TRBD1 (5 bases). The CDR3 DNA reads TGTGCCAGCAGTTTATCTTACTTGCAGGGTACTGGGGCCAACGTCCTGACTTTC. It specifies CASSLSYLQGTGANVLTF.